Following are 22 T cell receptor beta chains from one sample sequenced in a study of STAT5B mutations in CD4+ large granular lymphocyte leukemia (dated by TCRdb to 2022 to 2024). Receptors were amplified or captured by the immunoSEQ multiplex PCR assay. The clones in this table, taken by TCRdb from immuneACCESS, are in-frame only. Not every clone is retained; where verified, under half of the shortfall comes from an unresolved V gene, and the cause of the rest is unknown. The sample yields under 50,000 clones; more than 65% were counted once. The ten largest clones take up 0.3% to 0.45% of the sample. The sequenced sample consisted of CD4+ T cells from blood buffy coats. The origin of the receptors is a human donor in good health.

V gene TRBV7-2 combines with J gene TRBJ2-3, with D possibly being TRBD2 (6 bases). This CDR3 has 14 residues. CDR1 SGHTA and CDR2 FQGNSA come from the germline V gene. The V end lost 6 bases, the J end lost 10 bases, and 20 bases lay between the germline ends. CDR3 region: CASSRSSAESAQYF. The DNA for the CDR3 is TGTGCCAGCAGTCGATCTAGCGCGGAGTCGGCGCAGTATTTT.

This chain joins TRBV6-4 and TRBJ2-5; 8 nucleotides line up with TRBD2. CDR3 length: 14 residues. CDR1 is MRHNA and CDR2 is SNTAGT in the germline V gene. J gave up 5 bases and V 5 bases, and 7 bases lay outside the gene matches. The CDR3 loop is CASSPERESETQYF. The CDR3 region has the DNA TGTGCCAGCAGTCCGGAGCGGGAGAGTGAGACCCAGTACTTC.

The chain links TRBV2 to TRBJ2-1; D is unresolved. The CDR3 loop spans 13 amino acids. V lost 6 bases to trimming and J lost 0 bases, with 6 bases between them. Germline V gives CDR1 SNHLY, CDR2 FYNNEI. In DNA form, the CDR3 reads TGTGCCAGCAGCGAAAGCTCCTACAATGAGCAGTTCTTC. This gives the protein CASSESSYNEQFF.

This clone showed up just a few times. V is TRBV11-2 and J is TRBJ2-7, with D perhaps TRBD2 (6 bases). Germline CDR1 is SGHAT and CDR2 is FQNNGV. CDR3 size: 13 residues. V was shortened by 5 bases and J by 3 bases, with 11 bases between the two germline ends. CDR3 DNA sequence: TGTGCCAGCAGCCAGTGGGGGGTCTACGAGCAGTACTTC. This gives the protein CASSQWGVYEQYF.

This clone was recorded a few times. The V call is TRBV2, the J call TRBJ1-2; 7 bases are shared with TRBD1. The CDR3 contains 14 residues. Germline CDR1 is SNHLY and CDR2 is FYNNEI. Losses at the gene ends were 6 bases for V and 4 bases for J; bases not matched to a gene: 8. The CDR3 sequence is CASRGDSSAYGYTF. CDR3 in DNA: TGTGCCAGCAGGGGGGACAGTTCCGCCTATGGCTACACCTTC.

This chain joins TRBV30 and TRBJ1-6; 8 nucleotides align to TRBD1. CDR1 is GTSNPN and CDR2 is SVGIG in the germline V gene (reference sequence). V dropped 3 bases and J dropped 15; count of bases not matched to a gene: 7. The length of the CDR3 is 12 residues. In DNA form, the CDR3 reads TGTGCCTGGAGAGCCCGGGACAGGCGCCTCCACTTT. It specifies CAWRARDRRLHF.

This clone was observed a few times. The chain has TRBV7-3 and TRBJ2-2; no reliable D call. V was cut by 5 bases and J by 2 bases, with 15 bases left in between. The CDR3 length is 16 residues. Germline loops: CDR1 SGHTA, CDR2 FQGTGA. CDR3 coding DNA: TGTGCCAGCAGCACTTCTCGCGACCAAAACACCGGGGAGCTGTTTTTT. Protein product: CASSTSRDQNTGELFF.

This clone turned up a few times. The rearrangement joins TRBV2 to TRBJ1-6; perhaps TRBD1 as D (6 bases). The V end lost 5 bases, the J end lost 6 bases, and 17 bases lay between the germline ends. There are 16 residues in the CDR3. Per the germline V gene, CDR1 is SNHLY and CDR2 is FYNNEI. CDR3 bases: TGTGCCAGCAGTCAAAATGAACAGGGAAGTAATTCACCCCTCCACTTT. Residues: CASSQNEQGSNSPLHF.

This chain connects TRBV11-2 to TRBJ2-2, with D possibly TRBD2 on 6 matching bases. The CDR3 is made up of 16 amino acids. The germline V and J ends were trimmed by 6 bases and 6 bases, with 20 bases remaining between them. Germline assignment: CDR1 SGHAT and CDR2 FQNNGV. CDR3 loop: CASRPWAGRLAGELFF. DNA for the CDR3: TGTGCCAGCAGGCCATGGGCGGGACGACTCGCCGGGGAGCTGTTTTTT.

The rearrangement links TRBV4-1 to TRBJ2-7; possible D gene TRBD1, 6 bases. The CDR3 extends over 16 amino acids. The germline V gene has CDR1 MGHRA and CDR2 YSYEKL. V gave up 2 bases and J gave up 7 bases, with 21 bases separating them. The CDR3 region is CASSQPPGHRDREQYF. CDR3 DNA sequence: TGCGCCAGCAGCCAACCTCCGGGACACCGGGACCGAGAGCAGTACTTC.

The gene calls are TRBV5-1 and TRBJ2-5; 7 bases map to TRBD2. Germline CDR1 and CDR2: SGHRS and YFSETQ. The junction had 8 bases not matched to a gene; V was cut back by 4 bases and J by 5 bases. This CDR3 has 14 residues. This CDR3 reads CASSLGGVDETQYF. The CDR3 DNA follows: TGCGCCAGCAGCCTGGGGGGGGTTGACGAGACCCAGTACTTC.

This clone was seen a single time. This sequence joins TRBV4-2 and TRBJ2-1; 10 positions agree with TRBD2. CDR3 size: 16 residues. From germline, CDR1 is LGHNA and CDR2 YNFKEQ. The V and J ends lost 1 base and 7 bases, in that order; junction bases with no gene match: 7. The CDR3 is CASSQVASGGGNEQFF. The CDR3, as DNA: TGTGCCAGCAGCCAAGTTGCGAGCGGGGGGGGAAATGAGCAGTTCTTC.

The gene calls are TRBV2 and TRBJ2-2; the D gene could be TRBD1 or TRBD2 (5 bases each). V gave up 0 bases and J gave up 6 bases, with 8 bases separating them. Germline CDR1 reads SNHLY; CDR2 reads FYNNEI. The CDR3 consists of 14 residues. The CDR3 DNA is TGTGCCAGCAGTGAAGCGGGGGTACCCGGGGAGCTGTTTTTT. It translates to CASSEAGVPGELFF.

The chain carries TRBV5-1 and TRBJ2-7; a possible D gene is TRBD2 (5 bases). Per the germline V gene, CDR1 is SGHRS and CDR2 is YFSETQ. The CDR3 totals 17 residues. The V gene lost 4 bases and the J gene lost 6 bases, with 26 bases spanning the gap. In DNA form, the CDR3 reads TGCGCCAGCAGCCCAGTACAACTAGGTGCTAAGGGCGGCGAGCAGTACTTC. Translation gives CASSPVQLGAKGGEQYF.

The V gene is TRBV7-3, the J gene TRBJ2-1; TRBD2 matches 7 bases. The V gene end was trimmed by 5 bases and the J gene end by 6 bases; junction bases not matched to a gene: 13. CDR1 is SGHTA, CDR2 FQGTGA, per germline. The CDR3 contains 16 residues. CDR3: CASSPARLRLANEQFF. The CDR3 nucleotides are TGTGCCAGCAGCCCCGCTCGGCTCCGACTAGCCAATGAGCAGTTCTTC.

The chain links TRBV29-1 to TRBJ2-7; D perhaps matches TRBD2 (6 bases). Germline V gene lookup returns CDR1 SQVTM and CDR2 ANQGSEA. V lost 6 bases, J lost 5 bases, and 14 bases lay in between. The CDR3 covers 12 residues. In DNA, the CDR3 is TGCAGCGTAGAGGACTGGGAGGACGAGCAGTACTTC. Its translation is CSVEDWEDEQYF.

The CDR3 DNA is TGTGCCAGCTCACCACGACCGGAGTTAAGGGGTGAAAAACTGTTTTTT. Its translation is CASSPRPELRGEKLFF. J is TRBJ1-4 and V is TRBV18; a possible D gene is TRBD1 (5 bases). Germline CDR1 and CDR2: KGHSH and LQKENI. The CDR3 contains 16 residues. Trimming stripped 1 base from V and 7 bases from J, with 16 bases between.

The chain recombines TRBV7-3 with TRBJ1-1; D is unresolved. Germline-derived CDR1 and CDR2 are SGHTA and FQGTGA. The CDR3 totals 13 residues. Trimming shortened V by 2 bases and J by 1 base, and 5 bases separated the two germline ends. CDR3 nucleotides: TGTGCCAGCAGCTTATACGGGAACACTGAAGCTTTCTTT. Protein product: CASSLYGNTEAFF.

This sequence joins TRBV4-2 and TRBJ2-2, with TRBD2 matching 7 bases. J gave up 6 bases and V 5 bases, and 15 bases lay outside the gene matches. Germline assignment: CDR1 LGHNA and CDR2 YNFKEQ. This CDR3 is built from 17 residues. The CDR3, as DNA: TGTGCCAGCAGCGATAAAGGAAGGGGAGGGAGGGCCGGGGAGCTGTTTTTT. This translates into CASSDKGRGGRAGELFF.

This clone has a single count. This rearrangement joins TRBV7-7 to TRBJ2-7; 11 bases align to TRBD1. V dropped 4 bases and J dropped 1; count of bases not matched to a gene: 6. The CDR3 is 16 amino acids. Germline V gene data show CDR1 as SSHAT and CDR2 as FNYEAQ (reference sequence). CDR3 loop: CASSWTDRGLSYEQYF. CDR3 nucleotides: TGTGCCAGCAGCTGGACGGACAGGGGGCTTTCCTACGAGCAGTACTTC.

This chain connects TRBV5-1 to TRBJ2-3, with D possibly being TRBD1 (5 bases). Germline CDR1 SGHRS, CDR2 YFSETQ. Trimming stripped 3 bases from V and 4 bases from J, with 9 bases between. This CDR3 contains 13 residues. The CDR3 DNA follows: TGCGCCAGCAGCTGGCCAGGGTCAGATACGCAGTATTTT. Its protein is CASSWPGSDTQYF.

The rearrangement uses TRBV11-3 and TRBJ2-1; possible D gene TRBD2, 6 bases. Germline CDR1 SGHNT, CDR2 YENEEA. Trimming cost V 3 bases and J 4 bases, with 13 bases left between them. The CDR3 spans 15 residues. This CDR3 reads CASSFRGINYNEQFF. The CDR3 bases are TGTGCCAGCAGCTTTCGCGGGATTAATTACAATGAGCAGTTCTTC.